The 19 T cell receptor beta chains listed next were all sequenced from one sample in a study of cytomegalovirus exposure and HLA in healthy donors. The PCR employed 60 Vbeta primers together with 13 Jbeta primers. Profiling relied on immunoSEQ multiplex PCR, and the TCRdb table lists in-frame clones only, not all of them. The sample has tens of thousands of clones, 67% seen once. The sequencing input was PBMCs. The source is a man younger than 40 in good health and CMV-seronegative.

The chain joins TRBV7-9 to TRBJ2-2, with D perhaps matching TRBD2 (5 bases). This CDR3 comprises 14 residues. Trimming removed 5 bases at V and 7 bases at J, with 14 bases between. Germline V gene sequence: CDR1 SEHNR, CDR2 FQNEAQ (reference sequence). CDR3 DNA sequence: TGTGCCAGCAGCATCGGGGATTACGACGGGGAGCTGTTTTTT. Translating it yields CASSIGDYDGELFF.

This clone turned up a few times. V and J are TRBV5-6 and TRBJ1-2; D is ambiguous. The CDR3 is 12 residues long. Germline V gene sequence: CDR1 SGHDT, CDR2 YYEEEE. Trimming pared 0 bases from V and 10 bases from J, leaving 10 bases between. The CDR3 sequence: CASSLGPEAYTF. The CDR3 DNA reads TGTGCCAGCAGCTTGGGACCGGAGGCCTACACCTTC.

This chain joins TRBV28 and TRBJ2-5; 8 bases align to TRBD1. The J call is uncertain, as TRBJ2-7 better fits the DNA end. Germline assignment: CDR1 MDHEN and CDR2 SYDVKM. This CDR3 region has 15 residues. The CDR3 region has the DNA TGTGCCAGCAGTTTACCGGACAGGGCTGAGTACGAGCAGTACTTC. It yields the protein CASSLPDRAEYEQYF.

The chain employs TRBV5-6 and TRBJ2-2, with D tentatively TRBD1 (6 bases). From germline, CDR1 is SGHDT and CDR2 YYEEEE. Between the trimmed V and J ends, which lost 0 bases and 4 bases, there was a span of 7 bases. The length of the CDR3 is 14 residues. As DNA, the CDR3 is TGTGCCAGCAGCTTGGAAGGGGGCACCGGGGAGCTGTTTTTT. This translates into CASSLEGGTGELFF. The whole variable domain, remainder taken from reference TRBV5-6 and TRBJ2-2, is DAGVTQSPTHLIKTRGQQVTLRCSPKSGHDTVSWYQQALGQGPQFIFQYYEEEERQRGNFPDRFSGHQFPNYSSELNVNALLLGDSALYLCASSLEGGTGELFFGEGSRLTVL.

The V and J genes are TRBV7-3 and TRBJ2-1; TRBD2 is a possible D gene (5 bases). Per germline, CDR1 SGHTA and CDR2 FQGTGA. Between the trimmed V and J ends, which lost 5 bases and 7 bases, there was a span of 15 bases. The CDR3 extends over 14 amino acids. Here the CDR3 reads CASSLGLVGNEQFF. In nucleotides, the CDR3 is TGTGCCAGCAGCCTCGGACTCGTAGGGAATGAGCAGTTCTTC.

J is TRBJ1-2 and V is TRBV5-1, with D perhaps matching TRBD1 (5 bases). The CDR3 extends over 13 amino acids. Germline values: CDR1 SGHRS, CDR2 YFSETQ. Trimming took off 4 bases at V and 5 bases at J, with 12 bases between the two ends. As DNA, the CDR3 is TGCGCCAGCAGCCCAGGGCCCCCTTATGGCTACACCTTC. This codes for CASSPGPPYGYTF. Supplemented by reference TRBV5-1 and TRBJ1-2, the full variable domain reads KAGVTQTPRYLIKTRGQQVTLSCSPISGHRSVSWYQQTPGQGLQFLFEYFSETQRNKGNFPGRFSGRQFSNSRSEMNVSTLELGDSALYLCASSPGPPYGYTFGSGTRLTVV.

This chain joins TRBV15 and TRBJ2-7; 9 positions match TRBD2. The CDR3 contains 15 residues. The V segment lost 0 bases and the J segment 9 bases; nucleotides outside the gene matches: 9. Per the germline V gene, CDR1 is LNHNV and CDR2 is YYDKDF (reference sequence). The CDR3 nucleotides are TGTGCCACCAGCAGAGATAGGAAAGGACTAGCGTCGCAGTACTTC. Amino acids: CATSRDRKGLASQYF.

The chain carries TRBV4-3 and TRBJ2-4, with 9 bases matching TRBD2. With V trimmed by 4 bases and J by 1 base, 2 bases remained unmatched. This CDR3 is 15 amino acids long. The germline gives CDR1 LGHNA, CDR2 YSLEER. DNA for the CDR3: TGCGCCAGCAGCCGAAGCGGGGGGGCCAAAAACATTCAGTACTTC. Translating gives CASSRSGGAKNIQYF.

The chain employs TRBV7-3 and TRBJ2-1; tentatively, D is TRBD2 (6 bases). The germline V and J ends were trimmed by 5 bases and 4 bases, with 15 bases remaining between them. Germline CDR1 and CDR2: SGHTA and FQGTGA. This CDR3 is 15 amino acids long. The CDR3 protein is CASSQQAGRYNEQFF. CDR3 in DNA: TGTGCCAGCAGCCAACAGGCGGGACGGTACAATGAGCAGTTCTTC.

A word on this clone: The same CDR3 can be traced to other DNA sequences in this sample. The CDR3 region has the DNA TGCGCCAGCAGCCCCGGACAGGGTTCCTACGAGCAGTACTTC. It yields the protein CASSPGQGSYEQYF. The chain has TRBV4-1 and TRBJ2-7, with 8 bases lining up with TRBD1. The CDR3 has 14 amino acids. The junction had 3 bases not matched to a gene; V was cut back by 4 bases and J by 1 base. CDR1 and CDR2 (germline): MGHRA, YSYEKL.

The gene calls are TRBV7-6 and TRBJ2-1, with TRBD2 as a possible D gene (5 bases). Germline values: CDR1 SGHVS, CDR2 FNYEAQ. CDR3 length: 16 amino acids. Trimming removed 3 bases at V and 0 bases at J, with 12 bases between. CDR3 loop: CASSFKDFSSYNEQFF. Written as DNA, the CDR3 is TGTGCCAGCAGCTTCAAGGACTTCAGCTCCTACAATGAGCAGTTCTTC.

The chain has TRBV11-2 and TRBJ2-3; D is possibly TRBD1 (5 bases). With 1 base removed from V and 4 bases from J, the gap between germline ends came to 9 bases. The CDR3 is made up of 14 amino acids. CDR1 and CDR2 from the germline V gene are SGHAT and FQNNGV. The CDR3: CASSLGQLADTQYF. CDR3 nucleotide sequence: TGTGCCAGCAGCTTAGGACAGCTCGCAGATACGCAGTATTTT.

Comments on this clone: The sample carries other DNA sequences with the same CDR3. This rearrangement joins TRBV29-1 to TRBJ2-5; 9 bases line up with TRBD2. CDR3 length: 12 residues. J was trimmed by 3 bases and V by 6 bases; bases with no gene match: 2. Germline loops: CDR1 SQVTM, CDR2 ANQGSEA. The DNA for the CDR3 is TGCAGCGTGGTAGCGGGAGAAGAGACCCAGTACTTC. This gives the protein CSVVAGEETQYF.

CDR3 DNA: TGTGCCAGCAAAGGAGGAGGAAACACCGGGGAGCTGTTTTTT. This encodes CASKGGGNTGELFF. This chain joins TRBV28 and TRBJ2-2; D possibly corresponds to TRBD2 (5 bases). Trimming stripped 7 bases from V and 2 bases from J, with 11 bases between. CDR3 length equals 14 residues. CDR1 is MDHEN, CDR2 SYDVKM, per germline. Combining the CDR3 with reference TRBV28 and TRBJ2-2 gives the whole variable domain DVKVTQSSRYLVKRTGEKVFLECVQDMDHENMFWYRQDPGLGLRLIYFSYDVKMKEKGDIPEGYSVSREKKERFSLILESASTNQTSMYLCASKGGGNTGELFFGEGSRLTVL.

The J gene is TRBJ2-3, the V gene TRBV6-6; D possibly corresponds to TRBD2 (7 bases). From germline, CDR1 is MNHNY and CDR2 SVGAGI (reference sequence). V was cut by 7 bases and J by 2 bases, with 16 bases left in between. The CDR3 loop spans 15 amino acids. Here the CDR3 DNA reads TGTGCCAGCACCGCGGGGGCAGGATCCACAGATACGCAGTATTTT. As protein: CASTAGAGSTDTQYF.

This chain uses TRBV11-2 with TRBJ1-4, with a weak D call TRBD1 (6 bases). With 4 bases removed from V and 7 bases from J, the gap between germline ends came to 13 bases. This CDR3 comprises 14 residues. Germline-derived CDR1 and CDR2 are SGHAT and FQNNGV. The chain's CDR3 is CASSYRVLGEKLFF. The CDR3 coding sequence is TGTGCCAGCAGCTACAGGGTTCTTGGTGAAAAACTGTTTTTT.

This clone was observed once. The rearrangement links TRBV18 to TRBJ1-2, with unresolved D. Germline CDR1 KGHSH, CDR2 LQKENI. CDR3 length: 15 amino acids. V lost 3 bases and J lost 8, with 19 bases in between. CDR3 loop: CASSPRESSKWGYTF. The CDR3 nucleotides are TGTGCCAGCTCACCCCGGGAGTCCTCCAAATGGGGCTACACCTTC.

This clone was recorded a few times. The chain has TRBV30 and TRBJ2-7; 15 nucleotides align to TRBD2. Germline lookup yields CDR1 GTSNPN and CDR2 SVGIG (reference sequence). The CDR3 covers 17 residues. V trimming: 5 bases; J trimming: 0 bases; junction bases outside the gene matches: 8. This CDR3 reads CAWGPGLAGGSSYEQYF. CDR3 bases: TGTGCCTGGGGGCCGGGACTAGCGGGAGGAAGCTCCTACGAGCAGTACTTC. Using reference TRBV30 and TRBJ2-7 for the parts outside the CDR3, the full variable domain is SQTIHQWPATLVQPVGSPLSLECTVEGTSNPNLYWYRQAAGRGLQLLFYSVGIGQISSEVPQNLSASRPQDRQFILSSKKLLLSDSGFYLCAWGPGLAGGSSYEQYFGPGTRLTVT.

This clone was picked up a small number of times. This chain links TRBV25-1 with TRBJ2-5; 9 bases line up with TRBD2. Germline-derived CDR1 and CDR2 are MGHDK and SYGVNS. The CDR3 extends over 16 amino acids. The V gene end was trimmed by 0 bases and the J gene end by 2 bases; junction bases not matched to a gene: 4. The CDR3 DNA reads as TGTGCCAGCAGTGAATATACTCTAGCGGGACAAGAGACCCAGTACTTC. As protein: CASSEYTLAGQETQYF.